This TCR beta chain was identified in a study of blood T cells in healthy people across ages. Broader study findings: When set beside aged donors, long-lived donors presented more naive CD4+ cells and higher diversity.

With a J-beta primer mix and a sample-barcoded 5' primer, a second PCR ran about 6 to 11 cycles. TCRdb passed the 5' RACE reads through MiXCR, listing each CDR3 protein once. Of about 640,000 distinct CDR3 sequences detected, under 65% appear once; the ten largest clones hold 30% to 40%. On this clonotype: Antigen unknown.

The CDR3 extends over 14 amino acids. V was clipped by 6 bases and J by 4 bases, with 15 bases between them. Germline loops: CDR1 MGHDK, CDR2 SYGVNS. Roughly 9.8 milliliters of peripheral blood were drawn from each donor. This chain joins TRBV25-1 and TRBJ1-2; D not certain. The specimen was blood. The TCR sequence derives from a man in his 60s in good health. CDR3 amino acids: CASSPLGVFYGYTF. As DNA, the CDR3 is TGTGCCAGCAGCCCCCTCGGGGTATTCTATGGCTACACCTTC.